What follows are 6 T cell receptor beta chains derived from one specimen sequenced in a study of CD8 T cells in ankylosing spondylitis. General study results and limits: For ankylosing spondylitis blood, a TCR beta motif of under ten highly homologous variants appeared characteristic.

No cognate antigen is known for these TCRs. TCRdb passed the 5' RACE reads through MiXCR, listing each CDR3 protein once. The sample shows fewer than 500,000 distinct CDR3 sequences, roughly a quarter of them seen only once. The sample was blood, either unsorted or a sorted T cell fraction (not recorded which). These TCRs come from a male donor with ankylosing spondylitis.

The chain recombines TRBV7-2 with TRBJ2-7; the match to TRBD1 covers 8 bases. Unmatched junction bases numbered 3, after V lost 2 bases and J lost 3 bases. CDR3 length: 14 residues. The germline V gene has CDR1 SGHTA and CDR2 FQGNSA. CDR3 region: CASSLRQGNYEQYV. The CDR3 DNA reads as TGTGCCAGCAGCTTACGACAGGGGAACTACGAGCAGTACGTC.

This clonotype was observed a few times. The J gene is TRBJ2-7, the V gene TRBV6-1, with D possibly being TRBD1 (5 bases). Germline assignment: CDR1 MNHNS and CDR2 SASEGT. Trimming shortened V by 2 bases and J by 3 bases, and 14 bases separated the two germline ends. CDR3 length: 15 residues. The DNA for the CDR3 is TGTGCCAGCAGTGAATCAGGGTCGAGGATCTACGAGCAGTACGTC. Protein: CASSESGSRIYEQYV.

The V call is TRBV7-9, the J call TRBJ1-2; 8 bases are shared with TRBD1. The germline CDR1 and CDR2 sequences are SEHNR and FQNEAQ (reference sequence). The CDR3 length is 15 residues. V trimming: 5 bases; J trimming: 4 bases; junction bases outside the gene matches: 9. The CDR3 spells CASSQGQGVSYGYTF. DNA for the CDR3: TGTGCCAGCAGCCAAGGACAGGGAGTGAGCTATGGCTACACCTTC. Based on the CDR3 plus reference TRBV7-9 and TRBJ1-2, the full variable domain is DTGVSQNPRHKITKRGQNVTFRCDPISEHNRLYWYRQTLGQGPEFLTYFQNEAQLEKSRLLSDRFSAERPKGSFSTLEIQRTEQGDSAMYLCASSQGQGVSYGYTFGSGTRLTVV.

V usage is TRBV5-3 and J usage is TRBJ2-1; 11 nucleotides match TRBD2. TRBV5-3 is annotated as an ORF whose role is uncertain. With V trimmed by 4 bases and J by 4 bases, 13 bases remained unmatched. The CDR3 runs 18 residues. Here the CDR3 reads CARSPTGATSGKYNEQFF. As DNA, the CDR3 is TGTGCCAGAAGCCCTACGGGGGCGACTAGCGGGAAATACAATGAGCAGTTCTTC.

The V gene is TRBV27, the J gene TRBJ2-5, with 9 bases lining up with TRBD1. The CDR3 consists of 14 residues. CDR1 MNHEY and CDR2 SMNVEV come from the germline V gene (reference sequence). V dropped 6 bases and J dropped 9; count of bases not matched to a gene: 11. In nucleotides, the CDR3 is TGTGCCAGCAGCGGGACAGGGTATAGTCAGGCCCAGTACTTC. Residues: CASSGTGYSQAQYF.

This clonotype was seen a few times. The chain uses TRBV20-1 and TRBJ1-6; 10 bases line up with TRBD1. Unmatched junction bases numbered 6, after V lost 0 bases and J lost 7 bases. This CDR3 contains 16 residues. CDR1 and CDR2 from the germline V gene are DFQATT and SNEGSKA (reference sequence). The CDR3 reads CSAREADRGNNSPLHF. The CDR3 nucleotides are TGCAGTGCTAGAGAAGCGGACAGGGGGAACAATTCACCCCTCCACTTT.